A single TCR beta chain is shown here with its context. CD8+CD57+ cell expansion had been shown by flow cytometry in patients chosen for sequencing. The data belong to a study of CD8+CD57+ T cells in acquired aplastic anemia. TCR beta VDJ and CDR3 profiles were obtained from a genomic DNA template. MiXCR, applied by TCRdb to the reads, yields one record per CDR3 protein. Of around 200,000 distinct CDR3 sequences listed, 48% are singletons. The clonotype comes from a human donor with aplastic anemia. Sample: sorted CD4+, CD8+, or CD8+CD57+ T cells (not recorded which) from PBMCs.

The CDR3 protein is CASNPRLAGGREQYF. The CDR3 DNA reads as TGTGCCAGCAACCCGAGACTAGCGGGAGGACGCGAGCAGTACTTC. This chain joins TRBV13 and TRBJ2-5; the match to TRBD2 covers 13 bases. The end of the DNA fits TRBJ2-7 better, so the J call may be wrong. The CDR3 has 15 amino acids. Germline V lookup: CDR1 PRHDT, CDR2 FYEKMQ (reference sequence).